These 5 T cell receptor beta chains originate from one sample sequenced in a study of OX40 agonist ivuxolimab in advanced cancers. The data were produced by immunoSEQ multiplex PCR, yet TCRdb's version contains in-frame clones alone and is incomplete. The repertoire holds over 55,000 clones, with 80% as singletons. The material was CD4+ or CD8+ T cells sorted from blood, obtained in a trial of the OX40 agonist ivuxolimab. The receptors stem from an adult with an advanced solid tumor such as melanoma, head and neck, liver or kidney cancer.

The chain combines TRBV28 with TRBJ1-1; unclear D gene. Trimming shortened V by 11 bases and J by 3 bases, and 19 bases separated the two germline ends. The CDR3 runs to 14 residues. Germline values: CDR1 MDHEN, CDR2 SYDVKM. CDR3 nucleotides: TGTGCCGCACATCCGAGGACTCCCGACACTGAAGCTTTCTTT. This codes for CAAHPRTPDTEAFF.

The gene calls are TRBV4-1 and TRBJ1-2; 7 positions match TRBD1. Germline CDR1 reads MGHRA; CDR2 reads YSYEKL. Germline trimming cut 2 bases from V and 0 bases from J; bases unmatched to any gene: 12. The CDR3 runs to 18 residues. The CDR3 DNA reads TGCGCCAGCAGCCAACTGGACAGGTTCGGGACCTCTAACTATGGCTACACCTTC. Protein: CASSQLDRFGTSNYGYTF.

This clone was picked up a small number of times. This chain joins TRBV7-8 and TRBJ1-5; D is undetermined. The CDR3 covers 15 residues. V lost 0 bases to trimming and J lost 1 base, with 7 bases between them. Germline lookup yields CDR1 SGHVS and CDR2 FQNEAQ. The CDR3 sequence: CASSLAPWSNQPQHF. CDR3 bases: TGTGCCAGCAGCTTAGCCCCGTGGAGCAATCAGCCCCAGCATTTT.

The chain recombines TRBV9 with TRBJ2-7, with D hard to call. Trimming took 3 bases from V and 0 from J, leaving 10 bases between them. The CDR3 loop spans 14 amino acids. Germline CDR1 SGDLS, CDR2 YYNGEE. CDR3 amino acids: CASSERISSYEQYF. CDR3 DNA: TGTGCCAGCAGCGAAAGGATAAGCTCCTACGAGCAGTACTTC.

CDR3 DNA sequence: TGTGCCAGCAGCTTAGGGCTCTCTGGGGCCAACGTCCTGACTTTC. It translates to CASSLGLSGANVLTF. The chain links TRBV11-3 to TRBJ2-6; D is unclear. Germline V gives CDR1 SGHNT, CDR2 YENEEA. Trimming shortened V by 1 base and J by 0 bases, and 4 bases separated the two germline ends. The CDR3 loop spans 15 amino acids.